The 7 T cell receptor beta chains reported below all come from one sample, sequenced in a study of blood T cells in healthy people across ages. Sample-barcoded 5' priming and a J-beta primer mix drove a second PCR of 7 to 11 cycles. TCRdb called the 5' RACE reads again in MiXCR, with one record for every CDR3 protein. The sample gives under 800,000 distinct CDR3 sequences, roughly 21% of which show up once; about 3.6% is in the top ten. Source material: blood. The receptors were sampled from a man aged 70 or older in good health.

This clonotype occurred a few times. This sequence joins TRBV20-1 and TRBJ2-5; D remains ambiguous. V shed 4 bases and J shed 1 base, with 10 bases lying between them. The germline CDR1 and CDR2 sequences are DFQATT and SNEGSKA (reference sequence). The CDR3 runs 13 residues. This CDR3 reads CSANRFSQETQYF. The CDR3 DNA reads as TGCAGTGCTAACCGGTTTTCCCAAGAGACCCAGTACTTC.

This clonotype was recorded a few times. V and J are TRBV28 and TRBJ2-3; 8 bases are shared with TRBD2. J was trimmed by 3 bases and V by 6 bases; bases with no gene match: 5. The CDR3 totals 14 residues. Germline V gene data show CDR1 as MDHEN and CDR2 as SYDVKM. CDR3 nucleotides: TGTGCCAGCAGGCCGGGAGGGTTAACAGATACGCAGTATTTT. Its protein is CASRPGGLTDTQYF.

The chain combines TRBV20-1 with TRBJ2-5, with D tentatively TRBD2 (5 bases). With 4 bases removed from V and 4 bases from J, the gap between germline ends came to 19 bases. Germline CDR1 and CDR2: DFQATT and SNEGSKA (reference sequence). The CDR3 has 15 amino acids. CDR3 loop: CSATHGLMAGETQYF. The CDR3 coding sequence is TGCAGTGCTACCCACGGACTCATGGCTGGAGAGACCCAGTACTTC.

This clonotype was detected only a few times. At one end, the junction sequence differs from germline, possibly due to a read error. V and J are TRBV3-1 and TRBJ2-4, with D unclear. The CDR3 contains 14 residues. Germline CDR1 is LGHDT and CDR2 is YNNKEL (reference sequence). CDR3 in amino acids: CVSSFRLAKNIQYF. The CDR3 region has the DNA TGTGTCAGCAGTTTCAGGCTAGCCAAAAACATTCAGTACTTC.

The chain combines TRBV20-1 with TRBJ1-4, with D hard to call. The CDR3 loop spans 15 amino acids. Trimming shortened V by 1 base and J by 4 bases, and 13 bases separated the two germline ends. Looked up from germline, CDR1 is DFQATT and CDR2 is SNEGSKA (reference sequence). CDR3 in DNA: TGCAGTGCTAGAGTCCCGGCAGAAAATAATGAAAAACTGTTTTTT. The encoded protein is CSARVPAENNEKLFF.

The gene calls are TRBV27 and TRBJ2-1, with 7 bases identical to TRBD2. CDR1 and CDR2 (germline): MNHEY, SMNVEV (reference sequence). The CDR3 has 17 residues. Trimming at V came to 5 bases and at J to 3 bases, leaving 13 bases not matched to a gene. DNA for the CDR3: TGTGCCAGCAGTCTGACTAGTGGGAGGGACTTCTACAATGAGCAGTTCTTC. This sequence encodes CASSLTSGRDFYNEQFF.

This clonotype occurred a few times. J is TRBJ1-1 and V is TRBV5-1; perhaps TRBD1 as D (6 bases). Trimming left V 2 bases short and J 1 base short, with 12 bases between. Germline assignment: CDR1 SGHRS and CDR2 YFSETQ. CDR3 length equals 15 residues. CDR3 in amino acids: CASSFQGRGNTEAFF. The CDR3 DNA reads as TGCGCCAGCAGCTTTCAGGGGAGGGGGAACACTGAAGCTTTCTTT.